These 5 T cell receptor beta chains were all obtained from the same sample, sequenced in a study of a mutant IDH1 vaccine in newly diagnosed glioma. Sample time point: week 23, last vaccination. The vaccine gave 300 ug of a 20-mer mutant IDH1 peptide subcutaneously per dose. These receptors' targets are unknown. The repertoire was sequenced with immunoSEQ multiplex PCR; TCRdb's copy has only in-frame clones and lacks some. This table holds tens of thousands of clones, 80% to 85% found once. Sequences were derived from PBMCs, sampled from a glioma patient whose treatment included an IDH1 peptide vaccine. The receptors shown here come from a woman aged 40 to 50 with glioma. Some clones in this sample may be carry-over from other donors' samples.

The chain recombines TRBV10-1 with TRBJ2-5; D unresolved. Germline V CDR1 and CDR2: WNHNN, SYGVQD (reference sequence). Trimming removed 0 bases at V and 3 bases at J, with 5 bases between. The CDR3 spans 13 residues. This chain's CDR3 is CASSESLEETQYF. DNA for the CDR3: TGCGCCAGCAGTGAGTCCTTGGAAGAGACCCAGTACTTC.

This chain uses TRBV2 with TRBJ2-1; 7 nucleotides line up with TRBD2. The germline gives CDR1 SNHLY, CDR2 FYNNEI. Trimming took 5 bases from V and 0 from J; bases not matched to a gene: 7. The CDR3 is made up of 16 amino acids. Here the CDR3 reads CASSRLSGGSYNEQFF. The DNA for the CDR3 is TGTGCCAGCAGTCGCCTATCGGGGGGCTCCTACAATGAGCAGTTCTTC.

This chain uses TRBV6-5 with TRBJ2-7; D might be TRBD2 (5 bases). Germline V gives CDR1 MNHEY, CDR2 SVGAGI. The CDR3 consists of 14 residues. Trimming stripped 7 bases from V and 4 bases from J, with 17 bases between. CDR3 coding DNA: TGTGCCAGCAACTCACCCGGGGTGGATTACGAGCAGTACTTC. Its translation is CASNSPGVDYEQYF.

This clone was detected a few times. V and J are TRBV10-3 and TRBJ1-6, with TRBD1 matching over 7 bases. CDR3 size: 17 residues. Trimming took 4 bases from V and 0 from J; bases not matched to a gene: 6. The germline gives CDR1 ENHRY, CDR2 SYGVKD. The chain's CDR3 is CAISGTGSVSYNSPLHF. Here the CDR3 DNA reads TGTGCCATCAGTGGGACAGGATCGGTCTCCTATAATTCACCCCTCCACTTT.

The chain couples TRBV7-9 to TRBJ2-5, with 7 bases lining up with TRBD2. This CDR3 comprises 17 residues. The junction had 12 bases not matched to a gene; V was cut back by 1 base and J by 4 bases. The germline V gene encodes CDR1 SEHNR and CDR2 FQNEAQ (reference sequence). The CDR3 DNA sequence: TGTGCCAGCAGCTTAGTCAAGGGTTCGGGGGGTCGAGAGACCCAGTACTTC. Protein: CASSLVKGSGGRETQYF.